One and the same sample provided the 20 T cell receptor beta chains below, sequenced in a study of T cell responses to AZD1222 COVID-19 vaccine. Generated by immunoSEQ multiplex PCR, the TCRdb table keeps only in-frame clones and is missing some. This sample has 85,000 to 130,000 clones, with roughly 90% found just once. The material sequenced was peripheral blood, taken on day 0 of AZD1222 vaccination. The receptors here all came from an adult in good health.

The CDR3 DNA reads as TGTGCCAGCAGCCCTGGACAGGTCTATGGCTACACCTTC. This sequence encodes CASSPGQVYGYTF. The chain couples TRBV7-9 to TRBJ1-2; TRBD1 agrees at 7 bases. Germline loops: CDR1 SEHNR, CDR2 FQNEAQ (reference sequence). This CDR3 has 13 residues. With V trimmed by 5 bases and J by 4 bases, 4 bases remained unmatched. The whole variable domain, remainder taken from reference TRBV7-9 and TRBJ1-2, is DTGVSQNPRHKITKRGQNVTFRCDPISEHNRLYWYRQTLGQGPEFLTYFQNEAQLEKSRLLSDRFSAERPKGSFSTLEIQRTEQGDSAMYLCASSPGQVYGYTFGSGTRLTVV.

This clone has just one count. The genes are TRBV5-4 and TRBJ1-2; possible D gene TRBD1, 6 bases. The germline gives CDR1 SGHNT, CDR2 YYREEE (reference sequence). This CDR3 comprises 14 residues. V lost 6 bases to trimming and J lost 7 bases, with 19 bases between them. CDR3 nucleotides: TGTGCCAGCACCAACGGGTCCAGGGGTCTTGGCTACACCTTC. Its translation is CASTNGSRGLGYTF. Together with reference TRBV5-4 and TRBJ1-2, the CDR3 gives the full variable domain: ETGVTQSPTHLIKTRGQQVTLRCSSQSGHNTVSWYQQALGQGPQFIFQYYREEENGRGNFPPRFSGLQFPNYSSELNVNALELDDSALYLCASTNGSRGLGYTFGSGTRLTVV.

The rearrangement uses TRBV10-1 and TRBJ2-3; 11 nucleotides match TRBD2. The CDR3 extends over 15 amino acids. CDR1 and CDR2 from the germline V gene are WNHNN and SYGVQD (reference sequence). V lost 6 bases and J lost 2; bases outside the gene matches: 4. The CDR3 bases are TGCGCCAGCAGCCTACTAGCGGGGGACACAGATACGCAGTATTTT. As protein: CASSLLAGDTDTQYF.

The rearrangement joins TRBV6-6 to TRBJ1-1, with D unresolved. Germline values: CDR1 MNHNY, CDR2 SVGAGI (reference sequence). The ends were cut back, 5 bases at V and 5 bases at J, with 15 bases in the middle. This CDR3 has 14 amino acids. DNA of the CDR3: TGTGCCAGCAGTCCCCCGGTTGGGTTGACTGAAGCTTTCTTT. This gives the protein CASSPPVGLTEAFF.

J is TRBJ1-4 and V is TRBV7-2; no firm D call. The CDR3 spans 14 residues. The ends were cut back, 3 bases at V and 4 bases at J, with 9 bases in the middle. Germline V gives CDR1 SGHTA, CDR2 FQGNSA. The CDR3 bases are TGTGCCAGCAGCTTCACGCAGTATAATGAAAAACTGTTTTTT. It yields the protein CASSFTQYNEKLFF.

The chain joins TRBV25-1 to TRBJ1-2; no clear D gene. Trimming shortened V by 8 bases and J by 0 bases, and 10 bases separated the two germline ends. Germline CDR1 and CDR2: MGHDK and SYGVNS. The CDR3 runs to 13 residues. The CDR3 reads CASCPASNYGYTF. The CDR3 DNA reads TGTGCCAGCTGCCCGGCCTCTAACTATGGCTACACCTTC.

The chain has TRBV7-9 and TRBJ2-2; 9 bases agree with TRBD2. The length of the CDR3 is 16 residues. Germline CDR1 SEHNR, CDR2 FQNEAQ (reference sequence). The junction had 12 bases not matched to a gene; V was cut back by 10 bases and J by 3 bases. This CDR3 reads CAMEETGTSYTGELFF. The DNA of the CDR3 is TGTGCCATGGAGGAAACCGGGACTAGCTACACCGGGGAGCTGTTTTTT.

This sequence joins TRBV13 and TRBJ1-6; no firm D call. The CDR3 spans 12 residues. The V and J ends lost 5 bases and 10 bases respectively, with 9 bases between them. Germline values: CDR1 PRHDT, CDR2 FYEKMQ (reference sequence). CDR3 coding DNA: TGTGCCAGCAGCCCCCGAGGGTCACCCCTCCACTTT. Translating it yields CASSPRGSPLHF. Using reference TRBV13 and TRBJ1-6 for the parts outside the CDR3, the full variable domain is AAGVIQSPRHLIKEKRETATLKCYPIPRHDTVYWYQQGPGQDPQFLISFYEKMQSDKGSIPDRFSAQQFSDYHSELNMSSLELGDSALYFCASSPRGSPLHFGNGTRLTVT.

The V and J genes are TRBV7-6 and TRBJ1-5; D call uncertain. Germline lookup yields CDR1 SGHVS and CDR2 FNYEAQ. Trimming stripped 1 base from V and 7 bases from J, with 8 bases between. CDR3 length: 13 amino acids. CDR3 in amino acids: CASSLGHDQPQHF. CDR3 DNA: TGTGCCAGCAGCTTAGGACATGACCAGCCCCAGCATTTT. Variable domain in full (rest from reference TRBV7-6 and TRBJ1-5): GAGVSQSPRYKVTKRGQDVALRCDPISGHVSLYWYRQALGQGPEFLTYFNYEAQQDKSGLPNDRFSAERPEGSISTLTIQRTEQRDSAMYRCASSLGHDQPQHFGDGTRLSIL.

The genes are TRBV12-3 or TRBV12-4 and TRBJ2-7, with D uncertain. The germline V and J ends were trimmed by 6 bases and 0 bases, with 9 bases remaining between them. The CDR3 totals 13 residues. The CDR3 loop is CASRTDGSYEQYF. CDR3 nucleotide sequence: TGTGCCAGCAGAACTGACGGCTCCTACGAGCAGTACTTC.

This clone was recorded once. The CDR3 reads CASSSGTGVGYGYTF. For the CDR3, the DNA is TGTGCCAGCAGCTCCGGGACAGGGGTAGGATATGGCTACACCTTC. The chain carries TRBV7-2 and TRBJ1-2; 10 nucleotides line up with TRBD1. V lost 4 bases and J lost 5; bases outside the gene matches: 7. The germline gives CDR1 SGHTA, CDR2 FQGNSA. This CDR3 has 15 amino acids.

In nucleotides, the CDR3 is TGTGCCAGCTCACTTTTGGAGGGGGATGGCTACACCTTC. Amino acid sequence: CASSLLEGDGYTF. J is TRBJ1-2 and V is TRBV18; a possible D gene is TRBD1 (6 bases). V lost 4 bases and J lost 6, with 12 bases in between. The CDR3 contains 13 residues. Germline-derived CDR1 and CDR2 are KGHSH and LQKENI.

CDR3 sequence reads: CASSLVAGHNQPQHF. CDR3 nucleotide sequence: TGTGCCAGCAGTTTAGTCGCGGGTCACAATCAGCCCCAGCATTTT. The rearrangement uses TRBV28 and TRBJ1-5; no definite D call. Trimming pared 2 bases from V and 3 bases from J, leaving 11 bases between. The CDR3 is 15 amino acids. The germline CDR1 and CDR2 sequences are MDHEN and SYDVKM.

V gene TRBV3-1 (or the pseudogene TRBV3-2) combines with J gene TRBJ1-3; no firm D call. V shed 2 bases and J shed 0 bases, with 11 bases lying between them. The CDR3 is made up of 16 amino acids. Germline CDR1 is LGHDT and CDR2 is YNNKEL (reference sequence). The CDR3 DNA is TGTGCCAGCAGCCAAATCGTCCTTGGCTCTGGAAACACCATATATTTT. It specifies CASSQIVLGSGNTIYF.

The chain uses TRBV7-3 and TRBJ2-1, with 10 nucleotides matching TRBD2. CDR3 length: 15 residues. Germline-derived CDR1 and CDR2 are SGHTA and FQGTGA. V lost 4 bases to trimming and J lost 7 bases; unmatched junction nucleotides: 7. The CDR3 reads CASSSSSGSVNEQFF. The CDR3 nucleotides are TGTGCCAGCAGCTCATCTAGCGGGAGTGTTAATGAGCAGTTCTTC.

The chain employs TRBV2 and TRBJ1-2, with D possibly being TRBD1 (5 bases). Germline CDR1 is SNHLY and CDR2 is FYNNEI. The V end lost 3 bases, the J end lost 3 bases, and 8 bases lay between the germline ends. This CDR3 is built from 13 residues. The CDR3 loop reads CASSDQGDYGYTF. Here the CDR3 DNA reads TGTGCCAGCAGTGATCAGGGAGACTATGGCTACACCTTC. Supplemented by reference TRBV2 and TRBJ1-2, the full variable domain reads EPEVTQTPSHQVTQMGQEVILRCVPISNHLYFYWYRQILGQKVEFLVSFYNNEISEKSEIFDDQFSVERPDGSNFTLKIRSTKLEDSAMYFCASSDQGDYGYTFGSGTRLTVV.

The J gene is TRBJ2-5, the V gene TRBV5-6; perhaps D is TRBD1 or TRBD2 (5 bases each). Trimming left V 4 bases short and J 6 bases short, with 16 bases between. Per germline, CDR1 SGHDT and CDR2 YYEEEE. The CDR3 totals 14 residues. CDR3 sequence: CASSPSLGTQTQYF. The CDR3 DNA reads TGTGCCAGCAGCCCTAGTCTGGGGACGCAGACCCAGTACTTC. Together with reference TRBV5-6 and TRBJ2-5, the CDR3 gives the full variable domain: DAGVTQSPTHLIKTRGQQVTLRCSPKSGHDTVSWYQQALGQGPQFIFQYYEEEERQRGNFPDRFSGHQFPNYSSELNVNALLLGDSALYLCASSPSLGTQTQYFGPGTRLLVL.

This chain joins TRBV19 and TRBJ1-5; 8 nucleotides agree with TRBD1. The V segment lost 7 bases and the J segment 4 bases; nucleotides outside the gene matches: 3. The CDR3 runs 13 residues. The V gene's germline CDR1 is LNHDA and CDR2 SQIVND (reference sequence). The CDR3 bases are TGTGCCAGTAACCGACAGGGGAATCAGCCCCAGCATTTT. Translating gives CASNRQGNQPQHF. Full variable domain (missing parts from reference TRBV19 and TRBJ1-5): DGGITQSPKYLFRKEGQNVTLSCEQNLNHDAMYWYRQDPGQGLRLIYYSQIVNDFQKGDIAEGYSVSREKKESFPLTVTSAQKNPTAFYLCASNRQGNQPQHFGDGTRLSIL.

This chain joins TRBV19 and TRBJ1-2; TRBD1 might be the D (6 bases). The ends were cut back, 7 bases at V and 4 bases at J, with 13 bases in the middle. The CDR3 runs 13 residues. Germline assignment: CDR1 LNHDA and CDR2 SQIVND (reference sequence). The chain's CDR3 is CASIRTGSYGYTF. Here the CDR3 DNA reads TGTGCCAGTATCCGCACAGGGAGCTATGGCTACACCTTC.

A few counts support this clone. The gene calls are TRBV5-1 and TRBJ1-3; 8 bases line up with TRBD1. The CDR3 is 15 residues long. The junction had 10 bases not matched to a gene; V was cut back by 4 bases and J by 7 bases. Germline V gene sequence: CDR1 SGHRS, CDR2 YFSETQ. DNA of the CDR3: TGCGCCAGCAGCATTGGGACAGGTCAATCCAACACCATATATTTT. Translation gives CASSIGTGQSNTIYF.